The 10 T cell receptor beta chains given below trace back to one sample, sequenced in a study of human T cells and chemical hapten exposure. Time point meaning: pre-sensitization, week 0. The treatment denotes: therapeutic diphenylcyclopropenone sensitization with weekly scalp DPC. TCRdb processed the RACE reads anew with MiXCR; each CDR3 protein has one entry. Among roughly 110,000 distinct CDR3 sequences, around 12% were seen once, and the ten largest hold roughly 1.6%. Sequences were derived from whole blood, sampled in connection with sensitization to the hapten diphenylcyclopropenone (DPC). These receptors were collected from a woman aged 50 to 60 with alopecia areata. Some clones in this sample may be carry-over from other donors' samples.

The genes are TRBV7-2 and TRBJ2-1, with a possible D match to TRBD2 (7 bases). Germline V gene data show CDR1 as SGHTA and CDR2 as FQGNSA. The V gene lost 4 bases and the J gene lost 6 bases, with 16 bases spanning the gap. The CDR3 contains 15 residues. In DNA, the CDR3 is TGTGCCAGCAGCTCCCCGGGGGGCGTGATCAATGAGCAGTTCTTC. This translates into CASSSPGGVINEQFF.

The V and J genes are TRBV4-1 and TRBJ2-7; TRBD2 aligns across 11 bases. There are 16 residues in the CDR3. Germline V gene lookup returns CDR1 MGHRA and CDR2 YSYEKL. V was pared by 3 bases and J by 3 bases, with 7 bases of the junction left unmatched. The CDR3 DNA follows: TGCGCCAGCAGCCATGAACTAGCGGGGGCCTTCTACGAGCAGTACTTC. Translated, it gives CASSHELAGAFYEQYF.

In its sample, this clonotype was seen many times. The chain links TRBV25-1 to TRBJ1-5; 7 nucleotides match TRBD1. This CDR3 is built from 13 residues. V shed 3 bases and J 10 bases; nucleotides not matched to a gene: 6. The germline V gene encodes CDR1 MGHDK and CDR2 SYGVNS. CDR3 nucleotide sequence: TGTGCCAGCAGTGAGTCCAGGGGGGGACCCCAGCATTTT. This gives the protein CASSESRGGPQHF.

This clonotype was observed many times. The chain employs TRBV12-3 or TRBV12-4 and TRBJ2-7; D unresolved. CDR3 length: 14 amino acids. V lost 8 bases, J lost 3 bases, and 17 bases lay in between. For the CDR3, the DNA is TGTGCCAGCGGGCCTGGCGGCTCCCTCTACGAGCAGTACTTC. This codes for CASGPGGSLYEQYF.

This clonotype was detected only a few times. The CDR3 DNA reads TGTGCCACTGGGGGATTCCAAGAGACCCAGTACTTC. Its translation is CATGGFQETQYF. The rearrangement uses TRBV7-6 and TRBJ2-5; the D call may be TRBD1 or TRBD2 (5 bases each). V was pared by 10 bases and J by 1 base, with 10 bases between. CDR1 is SGHVS and CDR2 is FNYEAQ in the germline V gene. This CDR3 contains 12 residues.

The sample holds many counts of this clonotype. This chain connects TRBV5-1 to TRBJ2-1; weak D call: TRBD2 (7 bases). The ends were cut back, 7 bases at V and 8 bases at J, with 16 bases in the middle. CDR3 length: 13 residues. Germline V gene data show CDR1 as SGHRS and CDR2 as YFSETQ. For the CDR3, the DNA is TGCGCCAGCGATAGTGGGCGGGGGCATGAGCAGTTCTTC. Translating it yields CASDSGRGHEQFF.

Many counts were recorded for this clonotype. The chain joins TRBV12-3 or TRBV12-4 to TRBJ2-1; D possibly corresponds to TRBD2 (5 bases). V dropped 3 bases and J dropped 7 bases, with 19 bases sitting between them. The CDR3 covers 16 residues. The CDR3 is CASSFWGVGFRNEQFF. The DNA of the CDR3 is TGTGCCAGCAGTTTCTGGGGAGTAGGGTTTAGGAATGAGCAGTTCTTC.

The chain has TRBV5-4 and TRBJ2-7; perhaps TRBD1 as D (6 bases). There are 14 residues in the CDR3. Trimming cost V 2 bases and J 12 bases, with 21 bases left between them. CDR1 SGHNT and CDR2 YYREEE come from the germline V gene (reference sequence). This CDR3 reads CASSLQGRKGVWYF. CDR3 nucleotides: TGTGCCAGCAGCTTACAGGGCAGAAAAGGAGTGTGGTACTTC.

Only a few counts were recorded for this clonotype. The chain has TRBV5-1 and TRBJ1-1, with D uncertain. This CDR3 has 12 residues. V was pared by 4 bases and J by 4 bases, with 8 bases between. CDR1 and CDR2 from the germline V gene are SGHRS and YFSETQ. The CDR3 spells CASSLRATEAFF. The CDR3 DNA sequence: TGCGCCAGCAGCCTCCGAGCCACTGAAGCTTTCTTT.

The sample holds a few counts of this clonotype. The CDR3 region is CASSPRRESFPDTQYF. The CDR3 DNA follows: TGTGCCAGCTCACCACGGCGGGAGTCGTTCCCAGATACGCAGTATTTT. V usage is TRBV18 and J usage is TRBJ2-3, with 7 bases aligning to TRBD2. The CDR3 is made up of 16 amino acids. Germline V CDR1 and CDR2: KGHSH, LQKENI. The junction had 8 bases not matched to a gene; V was cut back by 1 base and J by 4 bases.